Presented here are 21 T cell receptor beta chains from one specimen sequenced in a study of control samples from healthy donors and cancer patients. Here immunoSEQ multiplex PCR was the method, and the copy in TCRdb shows in-frame clones only, minus some. The repertoire has fewer than 250,000 clones, roughly nine tenths of them found once; the top ten carry over 1.5%. What was sequenced was blood. These TCRs come from a man aged 25-45 years in good health.

The chain combines TRBV19 with TRBJ1-3; tentative D call: TRBD1 (6 bases). The germline CDR1 and CDR2 sequences are LNHDA and SQIVND (reference sequence). The CDR3 extends over 17 amino acids. Trimming stripped 8 bases from V and 2 bases from J, with 22 bases between. Here the CDR3 reads CASRPHRDLLPGNTIYF. The CDR3 DNA follows: TGTGCCAGTCGCCCTCACAGGGACCTCCTTCCTGGAAACACCATATATTTT.

The rearrangement links TRBV29-1 to TRBJ2-1; 7 bases map to TRBD1. Per the germline V gene, CDR1 is SQVTM and CDR2 is ANQGSEA. V gave up 3 bases and J gave up 2 bases; unmatched junction bases: 10. The CDR3 length is 16 residues. CDR3 in amino acids: CSVEREGARTYNEQFF. In DNA, the CDR3 is TGCAGCGTTGAGCGAGAGGGGGCGCGGACCTACAATGAGCAGTTCTTC.

V is TRBV28 and J is TRBJ2-3; a possible D gene is TRBD2 (6 bases). Trimming took off 9 bases at V and 4 bases at J, with 20 bases between the two ends. CDR3 size: 15 residues. Germline V lookup: CDR1 MDHEN, CDR2 SYDVKM. The CDR3 loop reads CASKVYGGNPDTQYF. The DNA of the CDR3 is TGTGCCAGTAAAGTTTATGGGGGGAACCCAGATACGCAGTATTTT. Together with reference TRBV28 and TRBJ2-3, the CDR3 gives the full variable domain: DVKVTQSSRYLVKRTGEKVFLECVQDMDHENMFWYRQDPGLGLRLIYFSYDVKMKEKGDIPEGYSVSREKKERFSLILESASTNQTSMYLCASKVYGGNPDTQYFGPGTRLTVL.

V and J are TRBV29-1 and TRBJ2-7; TRBD2 matches 10 bases. This CDR3 has 13 amino acids. Germline CDR1 reads SQVTM; CDR2 reads ANQGSEA. The junction had 7 bases not matched to a gene; V was cut back by 4 bases and J by 7 bases. In DNA form, the CDR3 reads TGCAGCGTTGCATCGTCACTAGCGGGGGAGCAGTACTTC. It is translated as CSVASSLAGEQYF.

This clone came up once. The chain uses TRBV5-1 and TRBJ2-1; D is tentatively TRBD1 or TRBD2 (5 bases each). The CDR3 runs to 15 residues. CDR1 and CDR2 from the germline V gene are SGHRS and YFSETQ. The V end was cut by 5 bases, the J end by 0 bases, with 12 bases between. The DNA for the CDR3 is TGCGCCAGCAGGGGACGGGGCAGCTCCTACAATGAGCAGTTCTTC. The encoded protein is CASRGRGSSYNEQFF.

The CDR3 region is CASSLGQGPRADEQFF. DNA for the CDR3: TGTGCCAGCAGCCTGGGACAGGGCCCCCGTGCGGATGAGCAGTTCTTC. The V and J genes are TRBV6-2 or TRBV6-3 and TRBJ2-1, with TRBD1 matching 9 bases. Germline CDR1 reads MNHEY; CDR2 reads SVGEGT. The ends lost 6 bases at V and 8 bases at J; junction bases unmatched: 14. This CDR3 is 16 amino acids long.

This chain uses TRBV20-1 with TRBJ2-3; 7 nucleotides line up with TRBD1. The CDR3 has 15 residues. V lost 3 bases, J lost 2 bases, and 8 bases stayed unmatched. Germline V gene data show CDR1 as DFQATT and CDR2 as SNEGSKA (reference sequence). CDR3 sequence: CSASSRTGPTDTQYF. The CDR3 DNA reads TGCAGTGCTAGTAGCAGGACAGGACCCACAGATACGCAGTATTTT.

The chain joins TRBV3-1 (or the pseudogene TRBV3-2) to TRBJ2-7, with TRBD1 matching 9 bases. This CDR3 is built from 15 residues. Germline values: CDR1 LGHDT, CDR2 YNNKEL (reference sequence). Trimming removed 4 bases from V and 2 bases from J; junction bases left unmatched: 6. This chain's CDR3 is CASSPPGQGAYEQYF. The CDR3 bases are TGTGCCAGCAGCCCACCGGGACAGGGAGCCTACGAGCAGTACTTC.

This chain uses TRBV25-1 with TRBJ1-2, with D hard to call. CDR3 length: 12 residues. Germline V gene lookup returns CDR1 MGHDK and CDR2 SYGVNS. The V and J ends lost 4 bases and 4 bases respectively, with 7 bases between them. CDR3 DNA: TGTGCCAGCAGTGGAATTTCCTATGGCTACACCTTC. It is translated as CASSGISYGYTF.

The sample holds a few counts of this clone. The chain uses TRBV2 and TRBJ1-2; 8 bases line up with TRBD1. Trimming took 7 bases from V and 0 from J; bases not matched to a gene: 7. The germline gives CDR1 SNHLY, CDR2 FYNNEI. CDR3 length: 15 residues. CDR3 bases: TGTGCCAGCAACCTAGGACAGGGAGCTAACTATGGCTACACCTTC. It is translated as CASNLGQGANYGYTF.

V is TRBV29-1 and J is TRBJ1-2; D gene unclear. The length of the CDR3 is 11 residues. The germline V and J ends were trimmed by 2 bases and 6 bases, with 7 bases remaining between them. Per the germline V gene, CDR1 is SQVTM and CDR2 is ANQGSEA. The CDR3 nucleotides read TGCAGCGTTGAATCCTGGGATGGCTACACCTTC. This gives the protein CSVESWDGYTF.

Comment on this clone: Other DNA sequences in the sample encode the same CDR3. The rearrangement uses TRBV4-1 and TRBJ2-7; the D is unclear. The CDR3 is 13 residues long. Looked up from germline, CDR1 is MGHRA and CDR2 is YSYEKL. The V and J ends lost 1 base and 0 bases respectively, with 4 bases between them. CDR3 sequence reads: CASSQAGSYEQYF. As DNA, the CDR3 is TGCGCCAGCAGCCAAGCGGGCTCCTACGAGCAGTACTTC.

The count of this clone is one. V gene TRBV7-2 combines with J gene TRBJ1-5; no reliable D call. Looked up from germline, CDR1 is SGHTA and CDR2 is FQGNSA. The V end was cut by 1 base, the J end by 6 bases, with 10 bases between. CDR3 length equals 14 residues. The chain's CDR3 is CASSLDAFGQPQHF. CDR3 DNA sequence: TGTGCCAGCAGCTTAGATGCTTTCGGTCAGCCCCAGCATTTT.

The chain combines TRBV19 with TRBJ2-1, with 7 nucleotides matching TRBD2. The CDR3 extends over 15 amino acids. Germline CDR1 is LNHDA and CDR2 is SQIVND (reference sequence). V lost 4 bases and J lost 8; bases outside the gene matches: 11. CDR3 in DNA: TGTGCCAGTAGTACAGAGCGGGGCCCGGGAGATGAGCAGTTCTTC. It is translated as CASSTERGPGDEQFF.

The rearrangement joins TRBV6-4 to TRBJ1-2, with 7 bases lining up with TRBD1. The CDR3 is 16 amino acids. Germline V gene sequence: CDR1 MRHNA, CDR2 SNTAGT. The V and J ends lost 0 bases and 2 bases, in that order; junction bases with no gene match: 6. CDR3 sequence (DNA): TGTGCCAGCAGTGACTCGGGTCCAGGGGGAAACTATGGCTACACCTTC. Residues: CASSDSGPGGNYGYTF.

The gene calls are TRBV19 and TRBJ1-4; D unclear. The CDR3 length is 15 residues. Trimming left V 6 bases short and J 6 bases short, with 17 bases between. CDR1 and CDR2 (germline): LNHDA, SQIVND (reference sequence). The CDR3 DNA reads as TGTGCCAGTAGGTCCGGGTACCCCGAGGATGAAAAACTGTTTTTT. It codes for CASRSGYPEDEKLFF.

V usage is TRBV10-3 and J usage is TRBJ2-3; D assignment may be TRBD1 or TRBD2 (6 bases each). Germline V CDR1 and CDR2: ENHRY, SYGVKD. Trimming removed 2 bases from V and 6 bases from J, with 15 bases in between. The length of the CDR3 is 15 residues. This CDR3 is CAISEDRGGRDTQYF. The CDR3 region has the DNA TGTGCCATCAGTGAGGATAGAGGGGGGCGTGATACGCAGTATTTT.

Points on this clone: This same CDR3 is encoded by further DNA sequences in the sample. V gene TRBV30 combines with J gene TRBJ1-4, with 7 bases identical to TRBD1. Trimming at V came to 2 bases and at J to 5 bases, leaving 5 bases not matched to a gene. This CDR3 comprises 14 residues. Germline values: CDR1 GTSNPN, CDR2 SVGIG (reference sequence). This CDR3 reads CAWSPGGINEKLFF. The CDR3 DNA is TGTGCCTGGAGTCCAGGGGGTATAAATGAAAAACTGTTTTTT.

V usage is TRBV29-1 and J usage is TRBJ2-1; possibly TRBD2 for D (6 bases). Germline V lookup: CDR1 SQVTM, CDR2 ANQGSEA. Trimming cost V 3 bases and J 7 bases, with 16 bases left between them. The CDR3 runs to 14 residues. This CDR3 is CSVDLLAPTNEQFF. The CDR3 DNA reads as TGCAGCGTTGATCTACTAGCCCCCACAAATGAGCAGTTCTTC.

V usage is TRBV30 and J usage is TRBJ1-6; no firm D call. Germline assignment: CDR1 GTSNPN and CDR2 SVGIG (reference sequence). The CDR3 spans 14 residues. V dropped 0 bases and J dropped 7 bases, with 10 bases sitting between them. The DNA for the CDR3 is TGTGCCTGGAGTGTCAAACGGAAGAATTCACCCCTCCACTTT. Its protein is CAWSVKRKNSPLHF.

The chain combines TRBV5-1 with TRBJ1-5; TRBD1 aligns across 9 bases. The CDR3 loop spans 14 amino acids. Germline CDR1 SGHRS, CDR2 YFSETQ. J gave up 3 bases and V 4 bases, and 2 bases lay outside the gene matches. As DNA, the CDR3 is TGCGCCAGCAGCACAGGGGGCATCAATCAGCCCCAGCATTTT. It is translated as CASSTGGINQPQHF.